Presented here are 15 T cell receptor delta chains from one specimen sequenced in a study of gamma delta lymphoproliferative disorders and STAT genes. Genomic DNA from isolated PBMCs served as the sequencing template. TCRdb reapplied CATT to the multiplex PCR reads. The sample has approximately 3,800 delta-chain clones, roughly 0.99% seen once. Sequenced input: blood. These receptors came from a human donor in good health.

A word on this clone: A single base is all that separates this from a far larger clone, so a read error is likely. Different DNA sequences within this sample yield the same CDR3. The CDR3 sequence is CACDTGWGIRLSWDTRQMFF. CDR3 bases: TGTGCCTGTGACACCGGTTGGGGGATACGTCTCTCCTGGGACACCCGACAGATGTTTTTC. The gene calls are TRDV2 and TRDJ3, with 11 bases matching TRDD3. CDR1 and CDR2 from the germline V gene are GEAIGNYY and EKD. After removal of 0 bases from V and 0 bases from J, the junction contained 6 bases not matched to a gene. This CDR3 contains 20 residues.

This clone is large. Different DNA sequences within this sample yield the same CDR3. This chain links TRDV1 with TRDJ1; 9 bases are shared with TRDD2. The CDR3 consists of 24 residues. Germline V gene data show CDR1 as TSWWSYY and CDR2 as QGS. V trimming: 5 bases; J trimming: 0 bases; junction bases outside the gene matches: 31. DNA of the CDR3: TGTGCTCTTGGGCCCCTACTGGCCTTCCTACTACCACGCACTCTCGGGCCCCACACCGATAAACTCATCTTT. Amino acid sequence: CALGPLLAFLLPRTLGPHTDKLIF.

There are a few counts of this clone. The protein that TCRdb holds for this DNA derives from a much larger clone and differs from the translated DNA at residue 6, which likely indicates a read error; the protein shown here is translated from the DNA. The rearrangement links TRDV2 to TRDJ1, with D perhaps matching TRDD3 (6 bases). From germline, CDR1 is GEAIGNYY and CDR2 EKD. The CDR3 totals 18 residues. V lost 3 bases to trimming and J lost 0 bases, with 22 bases between them. CDR3 nucleotide sequence: TGTGCCTGTGACCCGCCGGGGATTCGACGGAAGTACACCGATAAACTCATCTTT. Its protein product is CACDPPGIRRKYTDKLIF.

This clone turned up a few times. It differs at one base from a far larger clone, so likely a read error. The same CDR3 arises from other DNA sequences in this sample as well. The CDR3 sequence: CALGEREYAVLGPDKLIF. CDR3 DNA sequence: TGTGCTCTTGGGGAACGGGAATACGCGGTCCTGGGACCGGATAAACTCATCTTT. The J gene is TRDJ1, the V gene TRDV1; the D gene is possibly TRDD3 (5 bases). Germline CDR1 is TSWWSYY and CDR2 is QGS. The V end was cut by 1 base, the J end by 5 bases, with 23 bases between. The CDR3 is made up of 18 amino acids.

This clone was recorded many times. A read error may be the cause here, since a much bigger clone is one base away. V and J are TRDV1 and TRDJ1; 12 positions match TRDD3. V trimming: 3 bases; J trimming: 0 bases; junction bases outside the gene matches: 17. CDR3 size: 21 residues. CDR1 is TSWWSYY and CDR2 is QGS in the germline V gene. The DNA for the CDR3 is TGTGCTCTTGGGGATGTTCTGGGGGATACGCGTATTGTTGGGCACACCGATAAACTCATCTTT. Translated: CALGDVLGDTRIVGHTDKLIF.

This clone is labeled as medium-sized (0.01 to 0.1%). At the DNA level, this CDR3 is encoded by other sequences in the same sample as well. This chain joins TRDV2 and TRDJ1, with 10 bases identical to TRDD3. V gave up 2 bases and J gave up 4 bases; unmatched junction bases: 9. Looked up from germline, CDR1 is GEAIGNYY and CDR2 is EKD. The CDR3 is 16 amino acids. The CDR3 DNA sequence: TGTGCCTGTGACATACTGGGGGATCGGGAGGACGATAAACTCATCTTT. Its translation is CACDILGDREDDKLIF.

Turning to this clone: A far larger clone is only one base removed, so a read error is likely. This sample also contains other DNA sequences that code for the same CDR3. This chain connects TRDV1 to TRDJ1; TRDD2 matches 9 bases. V shed 5 bases, J shed 0 bases, and the junction held 31 bases outside the gene matches. The CDR3 is 24 amino acids. Germline V CDR1 and CDR2: TSWWSYY, QGS. The CDR3 DNA follows: TGTGCTCTTGGGCCCCTACTGGCCTTCCTACTACCGCGCACTCTCGGGCCCCACACCGATAAACTCATCTTT. This sequence encodes CALGPLLAFLLPRTLGPHTDKLIF.

This clone was recorded a few times. With only one base between it and a far larger clone, this is likely a read error. This sample includes further DNA sequences coding for the same CDR3. The chain combines TRDV2 with TRDJ1; no clear D gene. This CDR3 has 10 amino acids. V was shortened by 5 bases and J by 10 bases, with 10 bases between the two germline ends. CDR1 and CDR2 from the germline V gene are GEAIGNYY and EKD. The chain's CDR3 is CACVGTGLIF. CDR3 bases: TGTGCCTGTGTCGGCACCGGACTCATCTTT.

This clone has only a few counts. A far more abundant clone sits one base away, making this likely a read error. Other nucleotide sequences in the sample specify the same CDR3. The gene calls are TRDV2 and TRDJ1; 10 bases fit TRDD3. J gave up 0 bases and V 1 base, and 10 bases lay outside the gene matches. The CDR3 loop spans 18 amino acids. Per the germline V gene, CDR1 is GEAIGNYY and CDR2 is EKD. CDR3 nucleotide sequence: TGTGCCTGTGACACTGTAGGGGGATACGCGACCAACACCGATAAACTCATCTTT. Its translation: CACDTVGGYATNTDKLIF.

This clone is termed medium-sized. This sequence joins TRDV1 and TRDJ1; TRDD3 matches at 10 bases. V trimming: 4 bases; J trimming: 0 bases; junction bases outside the gene matches: 17. CDR3 length: 20 amino acids. CDR1 is TSWWSYY and CDR2 is QGS in the germline V gene. The CDR3 loop reads CALGVSTVMGDTRYTDKLIF. In nucleotides, the CDR3 is TGTGCTCTTGGGGTCTCTACGGTCATGGGGGATACCAGGTACACCGATAAACTCATCTTT.

No V gene was called, though TRDJ1 was called as the J gene; the table names TRDD3, a call not compared with the DNA. The CDR3 contains 18 residues. The CDR3 reads CACDTGVDWGYNTDKLIF. DNA of the CDR3: TGTGCCTGTGACACGGGGGTCGACTGGGGATACAACACCGATAAACTCATCTTT.

This clone was seen a handful of times. This probably arose from a read error, given a far larger clone one base away. This same CDR3 is encoded by further DNA sequences in the sample. The chain has TRDV1 and TRDJ1; 11 nucleotides agree with TRDD3. Germline V gene data show CDR1 as TSWWSYY and CDR2 as QGS. CDR3 length: 19 amino acids. The DNA of the CDR3 is TGTGCTCTTGGGGAACTGTCCTACCCTGGGGGATACTTTGGCGATAAACTCATTTTT. As protein: CALGELSYPGGYFGDKLIF.

This clone counts as medium-sized. The genes are TRDV3 and TRDJ1; 7 bases match TRDD3. The CDR3 is 16 amino acids. Trimming cost V 5 bases and J 2 bases; bases outside gene matches: 17. The germline V gene encodes CDR1 TVYSNPD and CDR2 GDNSRS (reference sequence). The CDR3 region is CALSSSGGWFTDKLIF. In nucleotides, the CDR3 is TGTGCCCTTTCAAGCAGCGGGGGATGGTTTACCGATAAACTCATCTTT.

Comment on this clone: TCRdb's protein, taken from a much larger clone, differs from this DNA's translation at residue 10, likely owing to a read error; the protein displayed comes from the DNA. This chain links TRDV1 with TRDJ1; D remains ambiguous. This CDR3 region has 11 residues. CDR1 TSWWSYY and CDR2 QGS come from the germline V gene. Written as DNA, the CDR3 is TGTGCTCTTGGGGAACGTGGGCGACTCACCTTT. Protein: CALGERGRLTF.

Only a few counts were recorded for this clone. The mismatch at residue 3 between this DNA's translation and the TCRdb protein of a much larger clone likely reflects a read error; the protein shown is translated from the DNA. This sequence joins TRDV2 and TRDJ3; D is uncertain. The CDR3 is 21 amino acids. Germline V gene sequence: CDR1 GEAIGNYY, CDR2 EKD. CDR3 sequence (DNA): TGTGCCCGTGACACTGCTTACCGGGACCCACAAACCGCCTGGGACACCCGACAGATGTTTTTC. It is translated as CARDTAYRDPQTAWDTRQMFF.